One and the same sample provided the 20 T cell receptor beta chains below, sequenced in a study of cytomegalovirus exposure and HLA in healthy donors. 13 Jbeta primers and 60 Vbeta primers were used for the PCR. Repertoires were generated with immunoSEQ multiplex PCR, while TCRdb's copy carries only in-frame clones and drops some. The sample holds more than 85,000 clones; about 80% are singletons and the top ten take under 3%. The sample taken for sequencing was PBMCs. The receptors stem from a woman in her sixties in good health and CMV-seropositive.

This clone was seen a handful of times. The rearrangement joins TRBV4-1 to TRBJ1-1; 10 nucleotides line up with TRBD1. The CDR3 extends over 14 amino acids. The germline CDR1 and CDR2 sequences are MGHRA and YSYEKL. The ends lost 5 bases at V and 1 base at J; junction bases unmatched: 1. In DNA, the CDR3 is TGCGCCAGCAGCTGGACAGGGGGGAACACTGAAGCTTTCTTT. It translates to CASSWTGGNTEAFF.

The chain couples TRBV5-1 to TRBJ2-3; D is undetermined. The CDR3 has 16 amino acids. CDR1 and CDR2 from the germline V gene are SGHRS and YFSETQ. Between the trimmed V and J ends, which lost 4 bases and 1 base, there was a span of 16 bases. Here the CDR3 reads CASSPPQVSGTDTQYF. The CDR3 DNA follows: TGCGCCAGCAGCCCACCCCAGGTCTCTGGCACAGATACGCAGTATTTT. The entire variable domain, with the rest obtained from reference TRBV5-1 and TRBJ2-3, is as follows: KAGVTQTPRYLIKTRGQQVTLSCSPISGHRSVSWYQQTPGQGLQFLFEYFSETQRNKGNFPGRFSGRQFSNSRSEMNVSTLELGDSALYLCASSPPQVSGTDTQYFGPGTRLTVL.

This clone occurred a few times. The CDR3 protein is CASVEGIRGYTF. Written as DNA, the CDR3 is TGTGCCAGCGTCGAGGGTATAAGAGGCTACACCTTC. The rearrangement uses TRBV6-1 and TRBJ1-2; D is unclear. The CDR3 is made up of 12 amino acids. Germline CDR1 is MNHNS and CDR2 is SASEGT. V lost 8 bases and J 8 bases, leaving 15 bases between the germline ends.

V is TRBV5-4 and J is TRBJ2-2; 7 positions agree with TRBD2. CDR3 length: 14 amino acids. In germline, CDR1 is SGHNT, CDR2 YYREEE (reference sequence). The V and J ends lost 5 bases and 1 base, in that order; junction bases with no gene match: 2. The CDR3 reads CASSQRENTGELFF. CDR3 DNA sequence: TGTGCCAGCAGTCAGCGGGAGAACACCGGGGAGCTGTTTTTT.

This rearrangement joins TRBV6-5 to TRBJ1-5; tentative D call: TRBD1 (6 bases). V was trimmed by 8 bases and J by 3 bases, leaving 14 bases between them. Germline loops: CDR1 MNHEY, CDR2 SVGAGI. The CDR3 spans 14 residues. The CDR3 loop reads CASSRGGYNQPQHF. CDR3 nucleotide sequence: TGTGCCAGCTCAAGGGGGGGATACAATCAGCCCCAGCATTTT.

The chain couples TRBV6-5 to TRBJ2-2; 7 nucleotides align to TRBD1. The CDR3 totals 14 residues. V gave up 6 bases and J gave up 5 bases; unmatched junction bases: 6. CDR1 MNHEY and CDR2 SVGAGI come from the germline V gene. CDR3 sequence (DNA): TGTGCCAGCAGCCGGGACAGTCCAACCGGGGAGCTGTTTTTT. Protein: CASSRDSPTGELFF.

This chain connects TRBV27 to TRBJ2-3, with TRBD2 matching 7 bases. The germline V gene has CDR1 MNHEY and CDR2 SMNVEV (reference sequence). The CDR3 has 15 residues. V lost 1 base and J lost 3; bases outside the gene matches: 4. DNA for the CDR3: TGTGCCAGCAGTTTATGGGCTAGCGGAACAGATACGCAGTATTTT. Its protein is CASSLWASGTDTQYF.

The chain employs TRBV5-1 and TRBJ2-7; 8 bases line up with TRBD2. V gave up 4 bases and J gave up 3 bases; unmatched junction bases: 12. Per germline, CDR1 SGHRS and CDR2 YFSETQ. CDR3 length: 16 amino acids. The CDR3: CASSPSPGLDLYEQYF. In nucleotides, the CDR3 is TGCGCCAGCAGCCCCAGTCCGGGACTAGACCTCTACGAGCAGTACTTC.

As for this clone: Additional DNA sequences in this sample encode the identical CDR3. The J gene is TRBJ2-7, the V gene TRBV5-1, with 9 bases matching TRBD1. The CDR3 has 13 residues. Germline V gives CDR1 SGHRS, CDR2 YFSETQ. V shed 0 bases, J shed 5 bases, and the junction held 0 bases outside the gene matches. The CDR3 coding sequence is TGCGCCAGCAGCTTGGGACAGGGGGACGAGCAGTACTTC. Amino acid sequence: CASSLGQGDEQYF.

J is TRBJ2-5 and V is TRBV6-9; 8 bases agree with TRBD2. Germline assignment: CDR1 MNHGY and CDR2 SVAAGI. The CDR3 is 18 amino acids. V shed 3 bases and J 1 base; nucleotides not matched to a gene: 13. The CDR3 nucleotides are TGTGCCAGCAGTTACCCCCTTAGGGAGCGGGAGAGCCAAGAGACCCAGTACTTC. Amino acid sequence: CASSYPLRERESQETQYF.

CDR3 in DNA: TGTGCCAGCAGTGTTTTGAGCAGGAACTCTGGAAACACCATATATTTT. Translated: CASSVLSRNSGNTIYF. V and J are TRBV6-1 and TRBJ1-3; D unresolved. In germline, CDR1 is MNHNS, CDR2 SASEGT. The length of the CDR3 is 16 residues. Trimming took 4 bases from V and 0 from J, leaving 13 bases between them.

This rearrangement joins TRBV9 to TRBJ2-1, with TRBD1 as a possible D gene (6 bases). This CDR3 contains 15 residues. Trimming shortened V by 4 bases and J by 8 bases, and 19 bases separated the two germline ends. Per the germline V gene, CDR1 is SGDLS and CDR2 is YYNGEE. CDR3 loop: CASSTLGQGFYEQFF. As DNA, the CDR3 is TGTGCCAGCAGCACCCTGGGGCAGGGGTTTTATGAGCAGTTCTTC.

This clone was counted between two and nine times. The chain joins TRBV5-4 to TRBJ2-7; a possible D gene is TRBD1 (6 bases). Germline CDR1 reads SGHNT; CDR2 reads YYREEE (reference sequence). Trimming removed 3 bases at V and 0 bases at J, with 10 bases between. The CDR3 spans 14 residues. The CDR3 DNA reads as TGTGCCAGCAGCTACGGACAGAGCTCCTACGAGCAGTACTTC. Protein product: CASSYGQSSYEQYF.

CDR3 DNA sequence: TGTGCCACCAGCAGAGACACAGGGTTAACTAATGAAAAACTGTTTTTT. This translates into CATSRDTGLTNEKLFF. The chain recombines TRBV15 with TRBJ1-4; weak D call: TRBD1 (6 bases). Germline lookup yields CDR1 LNHNV and CDR2 YYDKDF (reference sequence). The CDR3 totals 16 residues. V gave up 0 bases and J gave up 1 base, with 9 bases separating them.

V usage is TRBV5-1 and J usage is TRBJ2-3; tentative D call: TRBD1 (5 bases). The ends were cut back, 7 bases at V and 0 bases at J, with 9 bases in the middle. CDR3 size: 13 residues. CDR1 is SGHRS and CDR2 is YFSETQ in the germline V gene. The CDR3 region is CASGRGSTDTQYF. The CDR3 region has the DNA TGCGCCAGCGGTAGGGGAAGCACAGATACGCAGTATTTT.

The chain links TRBV7-9 to TRBJ1-2, with D maybe TRBD1 (6 bases). V lost 5 bases and J lost 7, with 23 bases in between. Germline CDR1 SEHNR, CDR2 FQNEAQ (reference sequence). The CDR3 loop spans 16 amino acids. CDR3 loop: CASSRGLYREAGGYTF. DNA of the CDR3: TGTGCCAGCAGCCGCGGCCTATACAGGGAAGCCGGTGGCTACACCTTC.

Only a few counts were recorded for this clone. The same CDR3 also results from other DNA sequences found in this sample. This rearrangement joins TRBV5-5 to TRBJ2-7; 12 nucleotides agree with TRBD2. CDR3 length: 18 amino acids. The germline V gene encodes CDR1 SGHKS and CDR2 YYEKEE (reference sequence). V shed 0 bases, J shed 3 bases, and the junction held 10 bases outside the gene matches. The chain's CDR3 is CASSLASTSGRFFYEQYF. CDR3 nucleotide sequence: TGTGCCAGCAGCTTGGCTAGTACTAGCGGGAGGTTTTTCTACGAGCAGTACTTC.

About this clone: The sample has other DNA sequences that encode this CDR3 too. The chain employs TRBV4-1 and TRBJ2-4; TRBD1 matches at 8 bases. Germline CDR1 reads MGHRA; CDR2 reads YSYEKL. The CDR3 runs 15 residues. V gave up 1 base and J gave up 2 bases; unmatched junction bases: 1. CDR3 residues: CASSQGQGTKNIQYF. In DNA form, the CDR3 reads TGCGCCAGCAGCCAAGGACAGGGGACCAAAAACATTCAGTACTTC.

The V and J genes are TRBV11-2 and TRBJ2-5; TRBD1 matches at 8 bases. V shed 4 bases and J 4 bases; nucleotides not matched to a gene: 11. Germline CDR1 and CDR2: SGHAT and FQNNGV. This CDR3 region has 16 residues. CDR3 DNA sequence: TGTGCCAGCAGCTCCCGATCGGACAGGGTTGGAGAGACCCAGTACTTC. Its protein product is CASSSRSDRVGETQYF.

This clone was recorded once. V gene TRBV9 combines with J gene TRBJ2-2; no clear D gene. Germline V CDR1 and CDR2: SGDLS, YYNGEE. The length of the CDR3 is 14 residues. The V end was cut by 0 bases, the J end by 5 bases, with 8 bases between. CDR3 amino acids: CASSVVLETGELFF. In nucleotides, the CDR3 is TGTGCCAGCAGCGTAGTATTAGAGACCGGGGAGCTGTTTTTT.